Listed below are T cell receptor beta chains from one sample, sequenced in a study of blood T cells in healthy people across ages. TCRdb called the 5' RACE reads again in MiXCR, with one record for every CDR3 protein. Among about 1.6 million distinct CDR3 sequences listed, roughly 32% were seen once. Sequencing was carried out using blood. The origin of the receptors is a woman aged 30 to 39 in good health. Both conserved end residues are part of each CDR3. Each record gives: J gene, clone size, CDR3 length, D gene, V gene, CDR3 DNA, CDR3 protein. A D gene is named only where the DNA matches it firmly. Clone sizes are given selectively: once, few, many, or a class where the clone is expanded.

TRBJ1-2	few	14	-	TRBV12-3/TRBV12-4	TGTGCCAGCAGCGGGGACTTTACCATCTATGGCTACACCTTC	CASSGDFTIYGYTF
TRBJ2-3	few	17	-	TRBV3-1	TGTGCCAGCAGCCCCGACAAGAGCGCCGTACACACAGATACGCAGTATTTT	CASSPDKSAVHTDTQYF
TRBJ1-1	few	14	-	TRBV3-1	TGTGCCAGCAGCCAAGCAGGGAGATTCGCTGAAGCTTTCTTT	CASSQAGRFAEAFF
TRBJ2-1	-	16	TRBD1	TRBV4-2	TGTGCCAGCAGCCAAGAAGAAGCGAGGGGGCCTCATGAGCAGTTCTTC	CASSQEEARGPHEQFF
TRBJ2-5	few	14	-	TRBV18	TGTGCCAGCTCCGGACGGGGGCGCGGGGAGACCCAGTACTTC	CASSGRGRGETQYF
TRBJ2-7	-	14	-	TRBV25-1	TGTGCCAGCAGTGAGTCGGGGTCGTGGGGCGAGCAGTACTTC	CASSESGSWGEQYF
TRBJ1-5	-	13	-	TRBV20-1	TGCAGTGCTAGGGACACGGGGGGATCGCCCCAGCATTTT	CSARDTGGSPQHF
TRBJ2-1	-	19	TRBD1	TRBV20-1	TGCAGTGCTAGAGATTATGGGACAGGGGGCTCGGGCTCCTACAATGAGCAGTTCTTC	CSARDYGTGGSGSYNEQFF
TRBJ2-7	few	18	TRBD2	TRBV7-8	TGTGCCAGCAGCTTAGAGACCCTGAGCGGGAGCTTTGGTGGCGAGCAGTACTTC	CASSLETLSGSFGGEQYF
TRBJ2-7	few	16	TRBD2	TRBV4-1	TGCGCCAGCGGCCAGAGGGAGGGGCGCGCATCCTACGAGCAGTACTTC	CASGQREGRASYEQYF
TRBJ2-1	many	14	TRBD2	TRBV10-3	TGTGCCATCAGCCTAGCGGCAGAAGGGAATGAGCAGTTCTTC	CAISLAAEGNEQFF
TRBJ2-3	-	15	-	TRBV6-6	TGTGCCAGCAGGTCAGATTCTTCTAGCACAGATACGCAGTATTTT	CASRSDSSSTDTQYF
TRBJ2-1	few	14	TRBD2	TRBV14	TGTGCCAGCAGCCCCCCGGCAGGGAGGGATGAGCAGTTCTTC	CASSPPAGRDEQFF
TRBJ2-5	-	14	-	TRBV7-9	TGTGCCAGCAGCTTTCTGGGAGTCCAAGAGACCCAGTACTTC	CASSFLGVQETQYF
TRBJ2-7	-	15	TRBD2	TRBV20-1	TGCAGTGCTCAGAGGGTCGGGGGGGCCTTTTACGAGCAGTACTTC	CSAQRVGGAFYEQYF
TRBJ2-1	-	15	TRBD1	TRBV12-3/TRBV12-4	TGTGCCAGCAGTCAAGGGGGCATGTCCTACAATGAGCAGTTCTTC	CASSQGGMSYNEQFF
TRBJ1-4	-	14	TRBD1	TRBV10-3	TGTGCCATCAGCGGCCCCCCAGGGGGGGAAAAACTGTTTTTT	CAISGPPGGEKLFF
TRBJ2-5	few	14	-	TRBV6-2/TRBV6-3	TGTGCCAGCAGTTACTCGATGGAGTCGGAGACCCAGTACTTC	CASSYSMESETQYF
TRBJ2-1	-	16	-	TRBV5-1	TGTGCCAGCAGCTTTGACGGGGCGTTGGCCCCCAATGAGCAGTTCTTC	CASSFDGALAPNEQFF
TRBJ2-1	-	12	TRBD2	TRBV20-1	TGCAGTGCAGGACTAGCGGGGTATGAGCAGTTCTTC	CSAGLAGYEQFF
TRBJ2-6	few	20	-	TRBV11-2	TGTGCCAGCAGCTTAAGTATAAGGGGAGTTTATGACTCCGGGGCCAACGTCCTGACTTTC	CASSLSIRGVYDSGANVLTF
TRBJ1-6	-	14	-	TRBV14	TGTGCCAGCAGCCAAGGTCTGAGAAATTCACCCCTCCACTTT	CASSQGLRNSPLHF
TRBJ2-7	few	13	TRBD1	TRBV5-1	TGCGCCAGCAGTTTTGGGGGACAGGACGAGCAGTACTTC	CASSFGGQDEQYF
TRBJ1-2	-	16	-	TRBV3-1	TGTGCCAGCAGCCAAGTGGTGGCTGGAGCTAACTATGGCTACACCTTC	CASSQVVAGANYGYTF
TRBJ1-1	-	14	TRBD1	TRBV28	TGTGCCAGCAGGCCAGGGGGCCAGAACACTGAAGCTTTCTTT	CASRPGGQNTEAFF
TRBJ2-5	-	14	-	TRBV13	TGTGCCAGCAAAAACAGGGCAAAGGGGGAGACCCAGTACTTC	CASKNRAKGETQYF
TRBJ2-7	few	16	TRBD2	TRBV11-1	TGTGCCAGCAGCCCCCGTAAGGGTAGCGGGAGCTACGAGCAGTACTTC	CASSPRKGSGSYEQYF
TRBJ2-2	-	15	-	TRBV29-1	TGCAGCCTACACCAACGTCCCAGGGAGACCGGGGAGCTGTTTTTT	CSLHQRPRETGELFF
TRBJ2-6	few	17	TRBD1	TRBV12-3/TRBV12-4	TGTGCCAGCAGACCTCCGGGACAGGCCACTGAGGCCAACGTCCTGACTTTC	CASRPPGQATEANVLTF
TRBJ2-3	many	15	TRBD2	TRBV7-2	TGTGCCAGCAGCTCGAGCGGGGGGGCCTCAGATACGCAGTATTTT	CASSSSGGASDTQYF
TRBJ2-7	many	11	-	TRBV29-1	TGCAGCGTTCTTGTACCGGACGAGCAGTACTTC	CSVLVPDEQYF
TRBJ2-3	-	15	-	TRBV7-3	TGTGCCAGCAGCCCGGTGGGGGGGGCCCCAGATACGCAGTATTTT	CASSPVGGAPDTQYF
TRBJ1-2	few	14	-	TRBV30	TGTGCCTGGAGTGCGCCGGGGGGTATGAATGGCTACACCTTC	CAWSAPGGMNGYTF
TRBJ2-5	few	14	-	TRBV7-3	TGTGCCAGCAGCTCCGTTAATGGGGGAGAGACCCAGTACTTC	CASSSVNGGETQYF
TRBJ1-1	few	15	-	TRBV4-1	TGCGCCAGCAGCCAAGTATTTACGGGAAACACTGAAGCTTTCTTT	CASSQVFTGNTEAFF
TRBJ1-5	many	15	TRBD1	TRBV6-2/TRBV6-3	TGTGCCAGCAGTTCCCTGGGACAGGGGGATCAGCCCCAGCATTTT	CASSSLGQGDQPQHF
TRBJ2-3	once	14	-	TRBV7-3	TGTGCCGGCAGCCTCCAAGGGGGTCCAGATACGCAGTATTTT	CAGSLQGGPDTQYF
TRBJ1-5	-	13	-	TRBV20-1	TGCAGTGCTAGAAAGGGAGGGGCTCAGCCCCAGCATTTT	CSARKGGAQPQHF
TRBJ2-1	few	11	-	TRBV11-2	TGTGCCAGCAGCAGACAGAAAGAGCAGTTCTTC	CASSRQKEQFF
TRBJ2-3	-	16	-	TRBV18	TGTGCCAGCTCACCACCAGCTCCTTCAGGGACAGATACGCAGTATTTT	CASSPPAPSGTDTQYF
TRBJ2-2	-	12	-	TRBV20-1	TGCAGTGCAACAGACCAAGGCGGGGAGCTGTTTTTT	CSATDQGGELFF
TRBJ2-5	-	14	-	TRBV5-1	TGCGCCAGCAGCTTGAAACGGGGCTGGGAGACCCAGTACTTC	CASSLKRGWETQYF
TRBJ2-1	many	14	-	TRBV29-1	TGCAGCGTTGAACCCAGGGGCTCCTACAATGAGCAGTTCTTC	CSVEPRGSYNEQFF
TRBJ2-7	few	14	-	TRBV15	TGTGCCACCAGCAGAGGAGGCGGAGTCTACGAGCAGTACTTC	CATSRGGGVYEQYF
TRBJ1-2	-	16	TRBD1	TRBV6-2/TRBV6-3	TGTGCCAGCAGTTACCCGGGACAGGGAGCTAACTATGGCTACACCTTC	CASSYPGQGANYGYTF
TRBJ1-2	-	9	-	TRBV20-1	TGCAGTGCTAAAAATGGCTACACCTTC	CSAKNGYTF
TRBJ2-7	-	13	-	TRBV20-1	TGCAGTGCTATAGGCAGTCGGGTGGACGAGCAGTACTTC	CSAIGSRVDEQYF